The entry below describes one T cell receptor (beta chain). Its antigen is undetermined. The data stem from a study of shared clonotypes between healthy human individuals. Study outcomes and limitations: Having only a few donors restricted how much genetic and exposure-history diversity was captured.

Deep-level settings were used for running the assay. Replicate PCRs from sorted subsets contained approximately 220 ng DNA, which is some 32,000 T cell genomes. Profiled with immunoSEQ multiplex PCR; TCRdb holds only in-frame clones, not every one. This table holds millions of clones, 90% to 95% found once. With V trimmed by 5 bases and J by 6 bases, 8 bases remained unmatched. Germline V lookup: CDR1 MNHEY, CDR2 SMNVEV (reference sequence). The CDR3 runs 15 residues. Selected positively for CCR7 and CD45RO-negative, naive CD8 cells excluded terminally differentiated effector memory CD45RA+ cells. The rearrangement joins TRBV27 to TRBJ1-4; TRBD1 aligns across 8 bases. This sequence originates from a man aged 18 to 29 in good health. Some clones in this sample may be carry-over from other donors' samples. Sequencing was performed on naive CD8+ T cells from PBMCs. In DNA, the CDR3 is TGTGCCAGCAGTGGCCCCAGGACAGGGTATGAAAAACTGTTTTTT. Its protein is CASSGPRTGYEKLFF.